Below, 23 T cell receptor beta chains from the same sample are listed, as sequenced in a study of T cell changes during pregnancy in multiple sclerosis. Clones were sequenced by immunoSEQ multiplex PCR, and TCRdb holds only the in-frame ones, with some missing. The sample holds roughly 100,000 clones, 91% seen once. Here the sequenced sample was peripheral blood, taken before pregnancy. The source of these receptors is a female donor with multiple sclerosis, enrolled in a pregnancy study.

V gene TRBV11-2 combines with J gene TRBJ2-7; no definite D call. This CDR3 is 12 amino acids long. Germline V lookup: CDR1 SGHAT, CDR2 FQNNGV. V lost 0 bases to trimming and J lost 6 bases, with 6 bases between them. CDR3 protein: CASSLDFSEQYF. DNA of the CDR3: TGTGCCAGCAGCTTAGACTTTTCCGAGCAGTACTTC.

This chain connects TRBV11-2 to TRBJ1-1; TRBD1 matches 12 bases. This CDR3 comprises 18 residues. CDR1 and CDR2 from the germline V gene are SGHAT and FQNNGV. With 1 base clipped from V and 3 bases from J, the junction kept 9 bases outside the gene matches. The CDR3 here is CASSLVRGQGARDTEAFF. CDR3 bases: TGTGCCAGCAGCTTAGTTAGGGGACAGGGGGCAAGGGACACTGAAGCTTTCTTT. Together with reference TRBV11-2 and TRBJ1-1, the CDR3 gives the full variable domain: EAGVAQSPRYKIIEKRQSVAFWCNPISGHATLYWYQQILGQGPKLLIQFQNNGVVDDSQLPKDRFSAERLKGVDSTLKIQPAKLEDSAVYLCASSLVRGQGARDTEAFFGQGTRLTVV.

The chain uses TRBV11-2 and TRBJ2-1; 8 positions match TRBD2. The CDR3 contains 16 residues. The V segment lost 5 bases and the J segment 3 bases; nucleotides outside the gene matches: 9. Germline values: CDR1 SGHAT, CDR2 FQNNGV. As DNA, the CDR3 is TGTGCCAGCAGCAAGGAGCGGACTAGCCTCTACAATGAGCAGTTCTTC. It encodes CASSKERTSLYNEQFF.

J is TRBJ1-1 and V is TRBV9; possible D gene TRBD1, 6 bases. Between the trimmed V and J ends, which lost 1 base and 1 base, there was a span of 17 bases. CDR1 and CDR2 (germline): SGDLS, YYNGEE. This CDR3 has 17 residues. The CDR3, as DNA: TGTGCCAGCAGCGTATATTCAGGGGCCCTACCGAACACTGAAGCTTTCTTT. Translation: CASSVYSGALPNTEAFF.

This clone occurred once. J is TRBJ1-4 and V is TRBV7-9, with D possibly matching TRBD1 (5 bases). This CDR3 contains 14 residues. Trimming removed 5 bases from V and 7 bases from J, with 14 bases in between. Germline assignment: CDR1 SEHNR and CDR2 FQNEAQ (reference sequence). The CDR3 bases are TGTGCCAGCAGCCCGCCCGGGGGGATTGAAAAACTGTTTTTT. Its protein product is CASSPPGGIEKLFF.

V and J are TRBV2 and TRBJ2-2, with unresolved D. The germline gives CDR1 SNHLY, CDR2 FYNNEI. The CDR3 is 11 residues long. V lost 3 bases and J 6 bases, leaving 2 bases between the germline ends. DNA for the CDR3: TGTGCCAGCAGTGACGCCGGGGAGCTGTTTTTT. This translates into CASSDAGELFF. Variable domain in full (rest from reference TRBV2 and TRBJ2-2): EPEVTQTPSHQVTQMGQEVILRCVPISNHLYFYWYRQILGQKVEFLVSFYNNEISEKSEIFDDQFSVERPDGSNFTLKIRSTKLEDSAMYFCASSDAGELFFGEGSRLTVL.

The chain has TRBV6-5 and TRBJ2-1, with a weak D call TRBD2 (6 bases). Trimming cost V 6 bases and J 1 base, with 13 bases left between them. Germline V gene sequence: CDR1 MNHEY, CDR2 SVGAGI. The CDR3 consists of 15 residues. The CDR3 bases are TGTGCCAGCAGGCCCGGGGACTCATCCTACAATGAGCAGTTCTTC. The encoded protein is CASRPGDSSYNEQFF.

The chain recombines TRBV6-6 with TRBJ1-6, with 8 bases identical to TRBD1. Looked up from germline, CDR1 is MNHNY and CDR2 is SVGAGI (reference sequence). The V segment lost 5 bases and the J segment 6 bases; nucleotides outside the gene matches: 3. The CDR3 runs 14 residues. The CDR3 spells CASSRQGTNSPLHF. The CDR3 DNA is TGTGCCAGCAGTAGACAGGGGACTAATTCACCCCTCCACTTT.

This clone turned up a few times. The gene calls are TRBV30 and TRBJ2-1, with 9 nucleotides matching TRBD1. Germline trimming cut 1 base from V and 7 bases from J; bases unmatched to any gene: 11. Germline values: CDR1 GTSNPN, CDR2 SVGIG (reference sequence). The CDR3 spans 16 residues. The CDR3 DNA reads TGTGCCTGGAGTGCTCGAATCCGGGACAGGGTAAATGAGCAGTTCTTC. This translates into CAWSARIRDRVNEQFF.

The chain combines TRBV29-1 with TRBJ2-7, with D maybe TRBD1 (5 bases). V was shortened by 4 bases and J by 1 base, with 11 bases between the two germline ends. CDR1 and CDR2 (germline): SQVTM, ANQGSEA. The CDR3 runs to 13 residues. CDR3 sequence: CSVARATSYEQYF. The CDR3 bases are TGCAGCGTTGCCAGGGCTACTTCCTACGAGCAGTACTTC.

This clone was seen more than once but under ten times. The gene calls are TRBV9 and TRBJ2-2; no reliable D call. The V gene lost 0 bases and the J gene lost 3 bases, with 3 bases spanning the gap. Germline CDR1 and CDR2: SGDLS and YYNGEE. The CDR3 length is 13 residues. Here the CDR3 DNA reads TGTGCCAGCAGCGTAGCCTACACCGGGGAGCTGTTTTTT. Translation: CASSVAYTGELFF. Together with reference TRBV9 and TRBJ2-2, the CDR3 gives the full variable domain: DSGVTQTPKHLITATGQRVTLRCSPRSGDLSVYWYQQSLDQGLQFLIQYYNGEERAKGNILERFSAQQFPDLHSELNLSSLELGDSALYFCASSVAYTGELFFGEGSRLTVL.

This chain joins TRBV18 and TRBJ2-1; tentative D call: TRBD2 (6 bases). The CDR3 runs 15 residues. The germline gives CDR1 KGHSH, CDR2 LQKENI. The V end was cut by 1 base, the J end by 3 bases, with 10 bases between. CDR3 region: CASSPRGAGYNEQFF. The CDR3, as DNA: TGTGCCAGCTCACCACGCGGGGCAGGCTACAATGAGCAGTTCTTC.

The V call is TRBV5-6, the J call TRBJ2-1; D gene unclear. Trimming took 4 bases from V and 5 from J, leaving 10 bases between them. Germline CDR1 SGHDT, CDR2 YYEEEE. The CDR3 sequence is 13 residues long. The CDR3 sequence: CASSLDLDNEQFF. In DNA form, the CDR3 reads TGTGCCAGCAGCCTAGACTTAGACAATGAGCAGTTCTTC.

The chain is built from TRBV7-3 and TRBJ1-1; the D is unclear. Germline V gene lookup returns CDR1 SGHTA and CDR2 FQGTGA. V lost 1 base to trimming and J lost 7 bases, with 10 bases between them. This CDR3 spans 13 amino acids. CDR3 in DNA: TGTGCCAGCAGCTTAAGGCAAGGCGGTGAAGCTTTCTTT. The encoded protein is CASSLRQGGEAFF.

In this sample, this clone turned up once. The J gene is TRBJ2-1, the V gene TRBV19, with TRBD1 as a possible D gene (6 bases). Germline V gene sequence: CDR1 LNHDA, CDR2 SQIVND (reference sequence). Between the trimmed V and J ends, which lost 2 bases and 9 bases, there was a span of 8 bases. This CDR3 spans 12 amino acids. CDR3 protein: CASSIRGGEQFF. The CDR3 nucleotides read TGTGCCAGTAGTATACGAGGGGGTGAGCAGTTCTTC.

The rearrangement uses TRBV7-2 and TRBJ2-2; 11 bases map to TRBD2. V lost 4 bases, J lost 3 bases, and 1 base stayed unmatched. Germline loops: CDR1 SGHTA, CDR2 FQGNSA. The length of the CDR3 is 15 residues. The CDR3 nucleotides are TGTGCCAGCAGCTCTAGCGGGGGGTACACCGGGGAGCTGTTTTTT. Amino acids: CASSSSGGYTGELFF.

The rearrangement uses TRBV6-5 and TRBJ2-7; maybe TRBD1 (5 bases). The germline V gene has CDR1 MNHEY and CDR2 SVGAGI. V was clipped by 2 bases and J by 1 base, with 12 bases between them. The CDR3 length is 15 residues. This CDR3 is CASSYAHDSSYEQYF. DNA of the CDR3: TGTGCCAGCAGTTACGCGCATGACAGTTCCTACGAGCAGTACTTC.

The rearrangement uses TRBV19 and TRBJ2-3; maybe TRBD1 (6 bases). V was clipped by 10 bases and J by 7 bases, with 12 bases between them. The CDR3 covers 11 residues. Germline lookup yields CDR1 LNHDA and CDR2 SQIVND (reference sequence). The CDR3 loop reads CATKGGNTQYF. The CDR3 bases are TGTGCCACCAAAGGGGGTAATACGCAGTATTTT.

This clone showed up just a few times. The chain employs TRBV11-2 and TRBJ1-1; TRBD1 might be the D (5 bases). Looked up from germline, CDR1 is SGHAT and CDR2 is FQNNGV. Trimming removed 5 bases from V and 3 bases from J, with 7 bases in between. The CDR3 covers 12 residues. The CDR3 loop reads CASSPGYTEAFF. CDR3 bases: TGTGCCAGCAGCCCAGGGTACACTGAAGCTTTCTTT.

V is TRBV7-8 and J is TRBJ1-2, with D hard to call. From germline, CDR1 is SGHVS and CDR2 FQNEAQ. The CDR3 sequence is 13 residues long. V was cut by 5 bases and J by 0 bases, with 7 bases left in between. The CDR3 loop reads CASSPGTNYGYTF. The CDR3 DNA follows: TGTGCCAGCAGCCCCGGGACTAACTATGGCTACACCTTC.

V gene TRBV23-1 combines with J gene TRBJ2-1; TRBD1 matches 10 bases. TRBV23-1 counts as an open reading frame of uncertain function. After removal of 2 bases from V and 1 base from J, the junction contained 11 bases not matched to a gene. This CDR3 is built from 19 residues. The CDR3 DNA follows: TGCGCCAGCAGTCAAGATGGACAGGGGGTCTCTTTTTCCTACAATGAGCAGTTCTTC. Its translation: CASSQDGQGVSFSYNEQFF.

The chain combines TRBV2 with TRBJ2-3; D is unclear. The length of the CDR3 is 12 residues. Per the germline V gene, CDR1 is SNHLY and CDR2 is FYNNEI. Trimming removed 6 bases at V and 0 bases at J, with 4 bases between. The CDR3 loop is CASRASTDTQYF. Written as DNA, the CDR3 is TGTGCCAGCAGAGCAAGCACAGATACGCAGTATTTT.

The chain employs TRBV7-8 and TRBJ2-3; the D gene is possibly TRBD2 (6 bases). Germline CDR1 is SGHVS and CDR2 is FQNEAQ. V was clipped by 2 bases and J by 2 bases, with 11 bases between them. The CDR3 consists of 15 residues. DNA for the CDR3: TGTGCCAGCAGCTTATCTCGGGAGCCCACAGATACGCAGTATTTT. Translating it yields CASSLSREPTDTQYF.